The 10 T cell receptor beta chains presented below share a single source sample, sequenced in a study of cytomegalovirus exposure and HLA in healthy donors. Some clones are missing from TCRdb's copy, which holds only in-frame ones; the method was immunoSEQ multiplex PCR. The profile shows tens of thousands of clones, more than 70% of them singletons. The sequencing input was PBMCs. All receptors derive from a woman aged 18-29 years in good health and CMV-seropositive.

V usage is TRBV28 and J usage is TRBJ2-7; 7 bases fit TRBD1. Germline-derived CDR1 and CDR2 are MDHEN and SYDVKM. With 2 bases clipped from V and 0 bases from J, the junction kept 7 bases outside the gene matches. The CDR3 contains 16 residues. CDR3 in amino acids: CASSLLRQGYSYEQYF. The CDR3 DNA is TGTGCCAGCAGTTTACTGCGACAGGGATACTCCTACGAGCAGTACTTC.

J is TRBJ1-1 and V is TRBV6-1, with a possible D match to TRBD1 (5 bases). Trimming took off 5 bases at V and 4 bases at J, with 11 bases between the two ends. Germline CDR1 MNHNS, CDR2 SASEGT. The CDR3 spans 13 residues. This chain's CDR3 is CASSWNGGTEAFF. The DNA for the CDR3 is TGTGCCAGCAGTTGGAACGGGGGCACTGAAGCTTTCTTT.

This clone was counted once. The chain joins TRBV6-1 to TRBJ2-1; D perhaps matches TRBD2 (5 bases). The CDR3 spans 15 residues. The V end lost 10 bases, the J end lost 4 bases, and 20 bases lay between the germline ends. Germline lookup yields CDR1 MNHNS and CDR2 SASEGT. The CDR3 nucleotides are TGTGCCACGATACGGGGTCCGACCTTGTACAATGAGCAGTTCTTC. This sequence encodes CATIRGPTLYNEQFF.

The V and J genes are TRBV6-6 and TRBJ2-5; TRBD1 might be the D (7 bases). Trimming stripped 8 bases from V and 1 base from J, with 17 bases between. The V gene's germline CDR1 is MNHNY and CDR2 SVGAGI (reference sequence). The CDR3 consists of 15 residues. The CDR3 DNA is TGTGCCAGCCGGTTGAGGCGGGACAGCCAAGAGACCCAGTACTTC. Amino acid sequence: CASRLRRDSQETQYF.

This chain links TRBV30 with TRBJ1-4; D is ambiguous. V dropped 0 bases and J dropped 12 bases, with 11 bases sitting between them. There are 12 residues in the CDR3. The germline gives CDR1 GTSNPN, CDR2 SVGIG (reference sequence). The CDR3 DNA follows: TGTGCCTGGAGTGTAGCCGCGATGGAACTGTTTTTT. Translation gives CAWSVAAMELFF.

This chain links TRBV18 with TRBJ2-2; D not resolved. The V end lost 3 bases, the J end lost 0 bases, and 8 bases lay between the germline ends. The CDR3 totals 15 residues. The germline gives CDR1 KGHSH, CDR2 LQKENI. The CDR3 DNA is TGTGCCAGCTCACCGTCCCACACGAACACCGGGGAGCTGTTTTTT. Encoded protein: CASSPSHTNTGELFF.

The chain employs TRBV6-5 and TRBJ1-3; no clear D gene. The V end was cut by 11 bases, the J end by 4 bases, with 15 bases between. This CDR3 has 13 amino acids. The germline V gene has CDR1 MNHEY and CDR2 SVGAGI. The DNA for the CDR3 is TGTGCCTCCTGCAGAGGAGTGGGAAACACCATATATTTT. It yields the protein CASCRGVGNTIYF.

The chain links TRBV27 to TRBJ1-6; 10 positions agree with TRBD1. Per germline, CDR1 MNHEY and CDR2 SMNVEV (reference sequence). V lost 6 bases, J lost 9 bases, and 5 bases stayed unmatched. This CDR3 is built from 14 residues. The CDR3 DNA reads as TGTGCCAGCAGGGGACAGGGGACCGGTTCACCCCTCCACTTT. Amino acids: CASRGQGTGSPLHF.

Note on this clone: At the DNA level, this CDR3 is encoded by other sequences in the same sample as well. The rearrangement uses TRBV6-6 and TRBJ2-7; no reliable D call. CDR1 is MNHNY, CDR2 SVGAGI, per germline (reference sequence). The CDR3 has 15 amino acids. The ends were cut back, 3 bases at V and 3 bases at J, with 15 bases in the middle. Here the CDR3 reads CASSYVRIGDYEQYF. Here the CDR3 DNA reads TGTGCCAGCAGTTATGTAAGGATCGGAGACTACGAGCAGTACTTC.

This clone was detected once. The chain links TRBV11-2 to TRBJ1-6; TRBD1 is a possible D gene (5 bases). Trimming left V 3 bases short and J 8 bases short, with 8 bases between. CDR1 is SGHAT, CDR2 FQNNGV, per germline. This CDR3 spans 13 amino acids. The CDR3 region is CASSLGLDSPLHF. CDR3 DNA sequence: TGTGCCAGCAGCTTGGGGCTGGATTCACCCCTCCACTTT.